Below are 7 T cell receptor beta chains sequenced from a single sample in a study of T-cell reconstitution after alpha-beta-depleted transplantation in children. A library of TCRbeta sequences, prepared with unique molecular identifiers, was generated. TCRdb fed the PCR reads into MiXCR, producing one record per CDR3 protein. The table lists roughly 420,000 distinct CDR3 sequences, 16% of them singletons. The material sequenced was PBMCs, mostly from graft donor cells, taken 360 days after TCRalphabeta/CD19-depleted stem cell transplant. The origin of the receptors is a boy less than two years old who had a stem cell transplant for Wiskott-Aldrich syndrome, so the T cells may come from the graft donor.

The V call is TRBV18, the J call TRBJ2-7; 9 nucleotides line up with TRBD2. The CDR3 consists of 16 residues. Germline V CDR1 and CDR2: KGHSH, LQKENI. V gave up 3 bases and J gave up 8 bases; unmatched junction bases: 14. CDR3 nucleotide sequence: TGTGCCAGCTCACCCAGGCGGGAGGGCCTCACCCGGCAGCAGTACTTC. This codes for CASSPRREGLTRQQYF.

This clonotype turned up a few times. The rearrangement links TRBV30 to TRBJ2-3; a weak D match, TRBD2 (5 bases). Germline CDR1 reads GTSNPN; CDR2 reads SVGIG (reference sequence). The CDR3 runs to 14 residues. Trimming cost V 0 bases and J 3 bases, with 10 bases left between them. The CDR3 is CAWSVVRGTDTQYF. The CDR3 region has the DNA TGTGCCTGGAGTGTTGTCAGAGGGACAGATACGCAGTATTTT.

In its sample, this clonotype was seen a few times. The chain links TRBV5-1 to TRBJ2-5, with a tentative D call TRBD1 (5 bases). This CDR3 region has 16 residues. CDR1 and CDR2 (germline): SGHRS, YFSETQ. V lost 3 bases and J lost 1, with 16 bases in between. This CDR3 reads CASSSYSRAFQETQYF. Here the CDR3 DNA reads TGCGCCAGCAGCTCCTATAGCAGGGCCTTCCAAGAGACCCAGTACTTC. Full variable domain (remainder filled in from reference TRBV5-1 and TRBJ2-5): KAGVTQTPRYLIKTRGQQVTLSCSPISGHRSVSWYQQTPGQGLQFLFEYFSETQRNKGNFPGRFSGRQFSNSRSEMNVSTLELGDSALYLCASSSYSRAFQETQYFGPGTRLLVL.

This clonotype was seen more than once but under ten times. V is TRBV28 and J is TRBJ1-1; TRBD1 aligns across 8 bases. Germline trimming cut 2 bases from V and 8 bases from J; bases unmatched to any gene: 4. The germline V gene encodes CDR1 MDHEN and CDR2 SYDVKM. There are 13 residues in the CDR3. The CDR3 loop reads CASSLRWTGEAFF. In nucleotides, the CDR3 is TGTGCCAGCAGTTTACGTTGGACAGGGGAAGCTTTCTTT.

A few counts support this clonotype. The gene calls are TRBV20-1 and TRBJ2-5, with 9 bases aligning to TRBD2. CDR1 and CDR2 from the germline V gene are DFQATT and SNEGSKA (reference sequence). With V trimmed by 4 bases and J by 6 bases, 6 bases remained unmatched. The CDR3 contains 13 residues. The CDR3 reads CSATGTSWKTQYF. The CDR3 bases are TGCAGTGCTACCGGGACTAGCTGGAAGACCCAGTACTTC.

V usage is TRBV7-2 and J usage is TRBJ1-4, with TRBD1 matching over 7 bases. Germline assignment: CDR1 SGHTA and CDR2 FQGNSA. The CDR3 runs to 15 residues. After removal of 4 bases from V and 5 bases from J, the junction contained 7 bases not matched to a gene. Written as DNA, the CDR3 is TGTGCCAGCAGCTCGACAGGGAGGCGGAATGAAAAACTGTTTTTT. Translated, it gives CASSSTGRRNEKLFF.

This clonotype was counted between two and nine times. V usage is TRBV5-1 and J usage is TRBJ2-5; TRBD2 agrees at 10 bases. Germline trimming cut 5 bases from V and 3 bases from J; bases unmatched to any gene: 7. The germline gives CDR1 SGHRS, CDR2 YFSETQ. The CDR3 contains 15 residues. CDR3 DNA sequence: TGCGCCAGCAGACCCCTAGCGGGAGTAGAAGAGACCCAGTACTTC. The encoded protein is CASRPLAGVEETQYF.